This T cell receptor (beta chain) was sequenced for a study of T cells after posttransplantation cyclophosphamide. The study's findings and limits: Recipient CMV seropositivity and CMV reactivation strongly tracked TRB clonality. Donor-recipient repertoire similarity was low at 1-2 months, rising over year one. TRB overlap between skin or GI tissue T cells and blood was limited.

Worth noting for this clone: Its antigen is unidentified.

The V gene lost 0 bases and the J gene lost 0 bases, with 6 bases spanning the gap. This CDR3 is built from 13 residues. CDR1 and CDR2 from the germline V gene are SQVTM and ANQGSEA. The repertoire was sequenced with immunoSEQ multiplex PCR; TCRdb's copy has only in-frame clones and lacks some. The sample has 25,000 to 35,000 clones, about 87% seen once. The V and J genes are TRBV29-1 and TRBJ2-7; D is perhaps TRBD2 (5 bases). Sequenced sample: PBMCs. This receptor was taken from a woman aged 40-49 years with a blood cancer, CMV-positive, and with a related stem cell donor. The CDR3 DNA sequence: TGCAGCGTTGAAGAGGAGGACTCCTACGAGCAGTACTTC. This gives the protein CSVEEEDSYEQYF.